A single sample is the source of the 5 T cell receptor beta chains below, sequenced in a study of technical replicates of blood from a handful of donors (dated by TCRdb to the late 2010s). Libraries were built with the immunoSEQ multiplex PCR assay. In its TCRdb copy, this immuneACCESS table keeps in-frame sequences only and misses some clones. Where compared with another copy, unresolved V genes explain less than half of these, and the others have no known cause. Within this sample are 100,000 or so clones, with over 85% of them counted one time only. The biggest ten clones account for about 0.25% of the sample. Sequencing used T cells isolated from PBMCs. These receptors were taken from a human donor in good health.

This sequence joins TRBV6-1 and TRBJ2-7, with 7 bases fitting TRBD1. CDR3 length: 14 amino acids. The V gene's germline CDR1 is MNHNS and CDR2 SASEGT. The V segment lost 2 bases and the J segment 3 bases; nucleotides outside the gene matches: 4. CDR3 sequence reads: CASSESPGGYEQYF. The CDR3 coding sequence is TGTGCCAGCAGTGAATCTCCAGGGGGCTACGAGCAGTACTTC.

The chain is built from TRBV11-2 and TRBJ2-7; D ambiguous. This CDR3 has 16 residues. Trimming pared 2 bases from V and 0 bases from J, leaving 14 bases between. Per the germline V gene, CDR1 is SGHAT and CDR2 is FQNNGV. This CDR3 is CASSLNLDSSSYEQYF. The DNA for the CDR3 is TGTGCCAGCAGCTTAAATCTAGACTCTAGCTCCTACGAGCAGTACTTC.

The chain employs TRBV4-1 and TRBJ2-1; 12 nucleotides agree with TRBD2. CDR3 length equals 16 residues. Trimming cost V 0 bases and J 7 bases; bases outside gene matches: 4. Looked up from germline, CDR1 is MGHRA and CDR2 is YSYEKL. CDR3 region: CASSQEGLAGGNEQFF. The DNA of the CDR3 is TGCGCCAGCAGCCAAGAAGGGCTAGCGGGGGGGAATGAGCAGTTCTTC.

This sequence joins TRBV19 and TRBJ2-7, with D maybe TRBD1 (6 bases). V was trimmed by 6 bases and J by 2 bases, leaving 17 bases between them. The CDR3 totals 15 residues. Germline values: CDR1 LNHDA, CDR2 SQIVND (reference sequence). The CDR3 sequence: CASSQIRGTAYEQYF. CDR3 DNA: TGTGCCAGTAGCCAAATCAGGGGAACCGCCTACGAGCAGTACTTC.

The chain recombines TRBV11-2 with TRBJ1-1; a weak D match, TRBD1 (6 bases). The CDR3 is 13 amino acids. V was cut by 5 bases and J by 6 bases, with 13 bases left in between. Germline CDR1 is SGHAT and CDR2 is FQNNGV. DNA of the CDR3: TGTGCCAGCAGCCCCGACAGGACTTCTGAAGCTTTCTTT. Protein sequence: CASSPDRTSEAFF. Full variable domain (rest looked up from reference TRBV11-2 and TRBJ1-1): EAGVAQSPRYKIIEKRQSVAFWCNPISGHATLYWYQQILGQGPKLLIQFQNNGVVDDSQLPKDRFSAERLKGVDSTLKIQPAKLEDSAVYLCASSPDRTSEAFFGQGTRLTVV.